The 3 T cell receptor beta chains in this list originate from one sample, sequenced in a study of T cells in Graves' hyperthyroidism and ophthalmopathy. RNA transcripts served as the template for amplifying TCR beta CDR3 regions. A set of HTBI primers served as the primers for a first-round RT-PCR of the TCR CDR3. TCRdb fed the multiplex PCR reads into MiXCR, producing one record per CDR3 protein. The sample includes around 610,000 distinct CDR3 sequences, about 15% seen only once; the top ten take about 4%. The material sequenced was blood. Receptors were obtained from a woman between 35 and 50 years old with Graves' ophthalmopathy.

This clonotype has a handful of counts. The genes are TRBV4-1 and TRBJ2-7; possible D gene TRBD1, 6 bases. The CDR3 contains 16 residues. Germline V gives CDR1 MGHRA, CDR2 YSYEKL. V lost 1 base and J lost 2, with 15 bases in between. The CDR3 sequence is CASSQAGRGRPYEQYF. In DNA, the CDR3 is TGCGCCAGCAGCCAAGCGGGCAGGGGCCGACCCTACGAGCAGTACTTC.

CDR3 nucleotides: TGTGCCAGCCTAGGGTTCTATGGCTACACCTTC. Residues: CASLGFYGYTF. V and J are TRBV6-2 or TRBV6-3 and TRBJ1-2; D remains ambiguous. CDR1 MNHEY and CDR2 SVGEGT come from the germline V gene. Trimming removed 8 bases from V and 4 bases from J, with 8 bases in between. The CDR3 consists of 11 residues.

The chain is built from TRBV6-1 and TRBJ2-2, with TRBD2 matching over 12 bases. This CDR3 contains 15 residues. Losses at the gene ends were 4 bases for V and 4 bases for J; bases not matched to a gene: 1. CDR1 MNHNS and CDR2 SASEGT come from the germline V gene. The CDR3 DNA follows: TGTGCCAGCAGTGGGGGACTAGCGGGCACCGGGGAGCTGTTTTTT. This gives the protein CASSGGLAGTGELFF.